This is a list of T cell receptor beta chains from one sample in a study of T cell responses to AZD1222 COVID-19 vaccine. Using immunoSEQ multiplex PCR, the repertoire was profiled, and TCRdb retains in-frame clones only, with some absent. The repertoire holds about 130,000 clones, with 70% to 90% as singletons. The sample in question was peripheral blood, obtained on day 0 of AZD1222 vaccination. The origin of the receptors is an adult in good health. CDR3s include the opening cysteine and the closing phenylalanine or tryptophan. The D gene is left open where the match is weak. The size field is filled for only some rows; it gives once, few, many or a size class.

clone size,J gene,V gene,D gene,CDR3 length,CDR3 DNA,CDR3 protein
.,TRBJ2-3,TRBV4-3,TRBD1,15,TGCGCCAGCAGCCAAGATGAAACAGGGGAAGATACGCAGTATTTT,CASSQDETGEDTQYF
.,TRBJ1-2,TRBV18,.,15,TGTGCCAGCTCACCAGGGGCAGGAACCTTCTATGGCTACACCTTC,CASSPGAGTFYGYTF
few,TRBJ1-1,TRBV7-2,.,14,TGTGCCAGCAGCAGAGGAAGGCCGAACACTGAAGCTTTCTTT,CASSRGRPNTEAFF
.,TRBJ1-1,TRBV5-1,TRBD1,12,TGCGCCAGCTCCAACAGGGGTTTAGGAGCTTTCTTT,CASSNRGLGAFF
.,TRBJ2-1,TRBV27,TRBD1,15,TGTGCCAGCAGTTTATCGGGGACAGGCTACAATGAGCAGTTCTTC,CASSLSGTGYNEQFF
.,TRBJ1-2,TRBV18,.,14,TGTGCCAGCTCGCTACAGGTGGTCGACTATGGCTACACCTTC,CASSLQVVDYGYTF
.,TRBJ1-3,TRBV10-3,.,18,TGTGCCATCAGTGATTCCAAAGGCCTTGGTGGGTCTGGAAACACCATATATTTT,CAISDSKGLGGSGNTIYF
.,TRBJ1-1,TRBV5-5,.,14,TGTGCCAGCAGCCCCCGGACCGAGAACACTGAAGCTTTCTTT,CASSPRTENTEAFF
.,TRBJ1-4,TRBV4-2,.,15,TGTGCCAGCAGCCAAGGTTCGGACCGAGGGGAAAAACTGTTTTTT,CASSQGSDRGEKLFF
.,TRBJ1-5,TRBV6-1,.,16,TGTGCCAGCAGTGAATCTTGGCCGCCAAGCAATCAGCCCCAGCATTTT,CASSESWPPSNQPQHF
once,TRBJ1-6,TRBV4-3,.,15,TGCGCCAGCAGCCAGACACAGGGTTCTAACTCACCCCTCCACTTT,CASSQTQGSNSPLHF
once,TRBJ2-1,TRBV7-2,.,16,TGTGCCAGCAGCTTACGGCGGGACGGGACCTACAATGAGCAGTTCTTC,CASSLRRDGTYNEQFF
.,TRBJ1-2,TRBV12-3/TRBV12-4,.,13,TGTGCCAGCAGTTTTGACAGGAACTATGGCTACACCTTC,CASSFDRNYGYTF
.,TRBJ2-2,TRBV2,.,14,TGTGCCAGCAGTGATCGAAGGGGGGCCGGGGAGCTGTTTTTT,CASSDRRGAGELFF
.,TRBJ2-2,TRBV5-4,TRBD2,16,TGTGCCAGCAGCTTTACTAGCGGGAGGGCAACGAGGGAGCTGTTTTTT,CASSFTSGRATRELFF
.,TRBJ1-6,TRBV30,TRBD1,14,TGTGCCTGGAGTGGAGGGACAGGGGGCTCACCCCTCCACTTT,CAWSGGTGGSPLHF
.,TRBJ1-1,TRBV28,TRBD1,15,TGTGCCAGCAGTTTGTATGGACAGGGGAACTCTGAAGCTTTCTTT,CASSLYGQGNSEAFF
.,TRBJ2-2,TRBV25-1,TRBD2,15,TGTGCCAGCAGTGAATCGGGCGGGAGGGCCCGGGAGCTGTTTTTT,CASSESGGRARELFF
few,TRBJ1-5,TRBV10-3,TRBD1,15,TGTGCCATCAGTGATTCCAACAGGGGGTATCAGCCCCAGCATTTT,CAISDSNRGYQPQHF
.,TRBJ1-4,TRBV2,TRBD1,16,TGTGCCAGCGGAATCCCGGGACAGGAAAGAAATGAAAAACTGTTTTTT,CASGIPGQERNEKLFF
.,TRBJ1-4,TRBV5-4,TRBD1,14,TGTGCCAGCAGCTTTGACAGGGGCAATGAAAAACTGTTTTTT,CASSFDRGNEKLFF
.,TRBJ2-1,TRBV2,TRBD2,14,TGTGCCAGCGTGGGTAGCGGGAGGAACAATGAGCAGTTCTTC,CASVGSGRNNEQFF
few,TRBJ1-1,TRBV15,.,15,TGTGCCACCAGCAGAGCCGGCGCAACGAACACTGAAGCTTTCTTT,CATSRAGATNTEAFF
.,TRBJ1-3,TRBV13,.,14,TGTGCCAGCAGCTTCAAGGGCTCTGGAAACACCATATATTTT,CASSFKGSGNTIYF
.,TRBJ1-2,TRBV27,.,15,TGTGCCAGCAGTCTTACGCGGGGTCAAGGGTATGGCTACACCTTC,CASSLTRGQGYGYTF
.,TRBJ1-5,TRBV27,.,15,TGTGCCAGCAGTTTGACGTACAGGGTTCAGTGGCCCCAGCATTTT,CASSLTYRVQWPQHF
.,TRBJ1-3,TRBV7-2,.,15,TGTGCCAGCAGCTACTCACTGAGCTCTGGAAACACCATATATTTT,CASSYSLSSGNTIYF
once,TRBJ1-6,TRBV6-5,.,14,TGTGCCAGCAACGCACAGGGTTATAATTCACCCCTCCACTTT,CASNAQGYNSPLHF
few,TRBJ2-3,TRBV4-3,.,16,TGCGCCAGCAGCCAAGATCGGGGGGCCGGGGCAGATACGCAGTATTTT,CASSQDRGAGADTQYF
.,TRBJ1-1,TRBV12-3/TRBV12-4,.,12,TGTGCCAGCATCCTGTGGGGGACTGAAGCTTTCTTT,CASILWGTEAFF
.,TRBJ2-1,TRBV5-1,TRBD1,15,TGCGCCAGCAGCTTGGGGGGACAGGGGGTCCATGAGCAGTTCTTC,CASSLGGQGVHEQFF
.,TRBJ1-2,TRBV7-9,TRBD1,14,TGTGCCAGCAGCCCCACAGGGGGCCCGACAGGCTACACCTTC,CASSPTGGPTGYTF
.,TRBJ2-2,TRBV5-6,TRBD1,14,TGTGCCAGCAGCCATGGGACAGGGGGCGGGGAGCTGTTTTTT,CASSHGTGGGELFF
.,TRBJ1-1,TRBV9,TRBD1,17,TGTGCCAGCAGCCCGGACAGGGGAATAGGGTTGGACACTGAAGCTTTCTTT,CASSPDRGIGLDTEAFF
once,TRBJ2-1,TRBV4-1,TRBD1,15,TGCGCCAGCAGCCCCGCGAGGACAGGGGTAAATGAGCAGTTCTTC,CASSPARTGVNEQFF
.,TRBJ1-2,TRBV3-1/TRBV3-2,.,13,TGTGCCAGCAGCCAAGACGCACGGAATGGCTACACCTTC,CASSQDARNGYTF
.,TRBJ2-6,TRBV9,.,14,TGTGCCAGTACTGGCCTCTCTGGGGCCAACGTCCTGACTTTC,CASTGLSGANVLTF
.,TRBJ2-2,TRBV5-1,.,15,TGCGCCAGCAGCTTGGGAGGGGAAAACACCGGGGAGCTGTTTTTT,CASSLGGENTGELFF
.,TRBJ1-2,TRBV5-1,.,13,TGCGCCAGCAGCATTACTACTAACTATGGCTACACCTTC,CASSITTNYGYTF
.,TRBJ1-5,TRBV15,.,14,TGTGCCACCAGCAGTAAAAGGGGGGATCAGCCCCAGCATTTT,CATSSKRGDQPQHF
.,TRBJ2-6,TRBV3-1/TRBV3-2,.,16,TGTGCCAGCAGCCGGGTAGCTATCTCTGGGGCCAACGTCCTGACTTTC,CASSRVAISGANVLTF
.,TRBJ1-5,TRBV5-5,.,15,TGTGCCAGCAGCTTAGTGGGGCTAGGGAATCAGCCCCAGCATTTT,CASSLVGLGNQPQHF
.,TRBJ2-4,TRBV9,.,12,TGTGCCAGCAGTCCAGGGGAAAACATTCAGTACTTC,CASSPGENIQYF
.,TRBJ1-2,TRBV19,TRBD1,16,TGTGCCAGTAGCCCCTCCGGGACAGCGGCGGGGCATGGCTACACCTTC,CASSPSGTAAGHGYTF
once,TRBJ2-7,TRBV30,.,15,TGTGCCTGGAGTCGCTATGACGCACACCGGGACGAGCAGTACTTC,CAWSRYDAHRDEQYF
.,TRBJ2-1,TRBV6-5,TRBD2,16,TGTGCCAGCAGTTTACCGGGACTAGCCCTTTCGGATGAGCAGTTCTTC,CASSLPGLALSDEQFF
.,TRBJ1-1,TRBV20-1,TRBD1,11,TGCAGTGCTAGAGGACAGGGGAACTTCTTCTTT,CSARGQGNFFF
.,TRBJ2-7,TRBV9,TRBD1,15,TGTGCCAGCAGCGCATCCGGGACAGGACCCTACGAGCAGTACTTC,CASSASGTGPYEQYF
.,TRBJ2-5,TRBV19,.,15,TGTGCCAGTAGTATTCAACCAGGTAAACAAGAGACCCAGTACTTC,CASSIQPGKQETQYF
.,TRBJ1-3,TRBV5-1,.,14,TGCGCCACCAGGGCGGAGAGCTCTGGAAACACCATATATTTT,CATRAESSGNTIYF
.,TRBJ2-5,TRBV6-5,TRBD1,13,TGTGCCAGCAGCGACAGGGTCCAAGAGACCCAGTACTTC,CASSDRVQETQYF
.,TRBJ1-1,TRBV29-1,TRBD1,12,TGCAGCGGAATGACAGGGCAGACTGAAGCTTTCTTT,CSGMTGQTEAFF
.,TRBJ1-1,TRBV5-4,.,16,TGTGCCAGCAGCTTGGGGTCGGGCAGTTGGGACACTGAAGCTTTCTTT,CASSLGSGSWDTEAFF
.,TRBJ1-2,TRBV7-8,.,16,TGTGCCAGCAGTCTTGTAGAAGGGGGGAAGGTGGGCGGCTACACCTTC,CASSLVEGGKVGGYTF
.,TRBJ2-2,TRBV9,TRBD2,18,TGTGCCAGCAGCGGCGCTAGCGGGGGGACCTCGAACACCGGGGAGCTGTTTTTT,CASSGASGGTSNTGELFF